The next 8 T cell receptor beta chains were all read from a single sample in a study of technical replicates of blood from a handful of donors. Here immunoSEQ multiplex PCR was the method, and the copy in TCRdb shows in-frame clones only, minus some. This table has approximately 70,000 clones, roughly 98% appearing once. What was sequenced was T cells isolated from PBMCs. The receptors were gathered from a human donor in good health.

The chain recombines TRBV6-1 with TRBJ2-7; a possible D gene is TRBD2 (5 bases). The CDR3 extends over 14 amino acids. V was clipped by 6 bases and J by 3 bases, with 15 bases between them. Germline V gives CDR1 MNHNS, CDR2 SASEGT. For the CDR3, the DNA is TGTGCCAGCAGCCGTGGGGAGACTGGCTACGAGCAGTACTTC. It is translated as CASSRGETGYEQYF.

The CDR3 sequence is CASIPSGREPDTQYF. Written as DNA, the CDR3 is TGTGCCAGCATTCCTAGCGGGAGGGAACCAGATACGCAGTATTTT. The genes are TRBV7-9 and TRBJ2-3; 12 nucleotides agree with TRBD2. V was clipped by 7 bases and J by 4 bases; unmatched bases: 6. Per germline, CDR1 SEHNR and CDR2 FQNEAQ (reference sequence). The CDR3 covers 15 residues.

The rearrangement joins TRBV28 to TRBJ2-1, with TRBD1 as a possible D gene (5 bases). The CDR3 covers 15 residues. Germline V CDR1 and CDR2: MDHEN, SYDVKM. Trimming left V 6 bases short and J 5 bases short, with 17 bases between. DNA of the CDR3: TGTGCCAGCAGCTCCCCCCTGGGGCCTAACAATGAGCAGTTCTTC. Encoded protein: CASSSPLGPNNEQFF.

The chain carries TRBV7-9 and TRBJ2-7; D gene unclear. The V end lost 5 bases, the J end lost 0 bases, and 17 bases lay between the germline ends. The CDR3 length is 16 residues. The V gene's germline CDR1 is SEHNR and CDR2 FQNEAQ (reference sequence). For the CDR3, the DNA is TGTGCCAGCAGCCCTGCCCCGTACTCAAGCTCCTACGAGCAGTACTTC. Residues: CASSPAPYSSSYEQYF. The complete variable domain, with remaining parts taken from reference TRBV7-9 and TRBJ2-7, reads DTGVSQNPRHKITKRGQNVTFRCDPISEHNRLYWYRQTLGQGPEFLTYFQNEAQLEKSRLLSDRFSAERPKGSFSTLEIQRTEQGDSAMYLCASSPAPYSSSYEQYFGPGTRLTVT.

This clone was counted a single time. The chain carries TRBV6-5 and TRBJ1-5; no clear D gene. This CDR3 has 13 residues. Trimming left V 6 bases short and J 0 bases short, with 6 bases between. Germline V CDR1 and CDR2: MNHEY, SVGAGI. The chain's CDR3 is CASRAYSNQPQHF. The CDR3 bases are TGTGCCAGCAGGGCTTATAGCAATCAGCCCCAGCATTTT.

This chain links TRBV30 with TRBJ1-2; D not resolved. Trimming took 4 bases from V and 7 from J, leaving 19 bases between them. The CDR3 sequence is 14 residues long. Germline values: CDR1 GTSNPN, CDR2 SVGIG (reference sequence). This chain's CDR3 is CAWIALAGSSGYTF. In nucleotides, the CDR3 is TGTGCCTGGATAGCGCTTGCAGGTTCTTCTGGCTACACCTTC.

The genes are TRBV6-4 and TRBJ1-1; D gene unclear. Germline V gene data show CDR1 as MRHNA and CDR2 as SNTAGT. The V end lost 2 bases, the J end lost 6 bases, and 13 bases lay between the germline ends. The CDR3 is 14 residues long. The CDR3 loop is CASSDGGPGSEAFF. CDR3 nucleotide sequence: TGTGCCAGCAGTGACGGTGGTCCGGGGTCTGAAGCTTTCTTT.

This rearrangement joins TRBV6-1 to TRBJ1-1, with TRBD1 as a possible D gene (6 bases). The CDR3 extends over 14 amino acids. The germline V gene encodes CDR1 MNHNS and CDR2 SASEGT. Between the trimmed V and J ends, which lost 8 bases and 1 base, there was a span of 14 bases. CDR3 in amino acids: CASSGWGPNTEAFF. The CDR3 DNA reads TGTGCCAGCTCCGGGTGGGGGCCGAACACTGAAGCTTTCTTT.